These T cell receptor beta chains were read from a single sample in a study of shared clonotypes between healthy human individuals. Clones were read by immunoSEQ multiplex PCR, and TCRdb kept only the in-frame ones, dropping some. The sample consists of over 2 million clones, 92% of them appearing once. Sequencing input: naive CD4+ T cells from PBMCs. The receptor set was obtained from a man aged 18 to 30 in good health. Some clones in this sample may be carry-over from other donors' samples. Each CDR3 is given with its conserved first and last residue. The order of the fields is CDR3 protein, CDR3 DNA, clone size, D gene, J gene, V gene. The D gene is left open where the match is weak. Where a row states a size, it is once, few, many or the class of an expanded clone; other rows omit it.

CDR3aa: CASSPPGSPFNEQFF
CDR3nt: TGTGCCAGCAGCCCACCAGGGAGCCCATTCAATGAGCAGTTCTTC
abundance: .
d_gene: .
j_gene: TRBJ2-1
v_gene: TRBV6-5

CDR3aa: CASSQDWQGDEKLFF
CDR3nt: TGCGCCAGCAGCCAAGATTGGCAGGGAGATGAAAAACTGTTTTTT
abundance: .
d_gene: .
j_gene: TRBJ1-4
v_gene: TRBV4-3

CDR3aa: CASSLGVGSTTYEQYF
CDR3nt: TGTGCCAGCAGCCTAGGGGTGGGGAGTACTACGTACGAGCAGTACTTC
abundance: .
d_gene: .
j_gene: TRBJ2-7
v_gene: TRBV7-2

CDR3aa: CASSLRTGGPGELFF
CDR3nt: TGTGCCAGCAGCTTACGGACAGGGGGGCCCGGGGAGCTGTTTTTT
abundance: .
d_gene: TRBD1
j_gene: TRBJ2-2
v_gene: TRBV7-9

CDR3aa: CASSPNNLAGGTDTQYF
CDR3nt: TGTGCCAGCAGCCCAAATAACCTAGCAGGAGGCACAGATACGCAGTATTTT
abundance: .
d_gene: .
j_gene: TRBJ2-3
v_gene: TRBV9

CDR3aa: CASSSGSSKGDEQYF
CDR3nt: TGTGCCAGCAGCTCGGGGTCTTCTAAAGGGGACGAGCAGTACTTC
abundance: .
d_gene: .
j_gene: TRBJ2-7
v_gene: TRBV5-4

CDR3aa: CASSVKGADTQYF
CDR3nt: TGTGCCAGCAGTGTGAAGGGGGCAGATACGCAGTATTTT
abundance: .
d_gene: .
j_gene: TRBJ2-3
v_gene: TRBV6-1

CDR3aa: CASRLRPGTDTQYF
CDR3nt: TGTGCCAGCAGGTTAAGGCCCGGCACAGATACGCAGTATTTT
abundance: .
d_gene: .
j_gene: TRBJ2-3
v_gene: TRBV7-8

CDR3aa: CASSPGWSTDTQYF
CDR3nt: TGCGCCAGCAGTCCAGGATGGAGCACAGATACGCAGTATTTT
abundance: .
d_gene: .
j_gene: TRBJ2-3
v_gene: TRBV5-1

CDR3aa: CASSERLAGRDTQYF
CDR3nt: TGTGCCAGCAGCGAACGACTAGCGGGGAGAGATACGCAGTATTTT
abundance: .
d_gene: TRBD2
j_gene: TRBJ2-3
v_gene: TRBV7-3

CDR3aa: CASSDVFRDQPQHF
CDR3nt: TGCGCCAGCAGCGATGTCTTTAGGGATCAGCCCCAGCATTTT
abundance: .
d_gene: .
j_gene: TRBJ1-5
v_gene: TRBV4-1

CDR3aa: CASSLNWEGAEAFF
CDR3nt: TGTGCCAGCAGCTTGAATTGGGAGGGCGCTGAAGCTTTCTTT
abundance: .
d_gene: .
j_gene: TRBJ1-1
v_gene: TRBV5-4

CDR3aa: CASSGARRGETQYF
CDR3nt: TGTGCCAGCAGCGGGGCCCGGCGGGGAGAGACCCAGTACTTC
abundance: .
d_gene: .
j_gene: TRBJ2-5
v_gene: TRBV9

CDR3aa: CASSQGRTGSVNTEAFF
CDR3nt: TGTGCCAGCAGCCAAGGAAGGACAGGCTCGGTGAACACTGAAGCTTTCTTT
abundance: few
d_gene: TRBD1
j_gene: TRBJ1-1
v_gene: TRBV14

CDR3aa: CASSYVGGHRSGNTIYF
CDR3nt: TGTGCCAGTAGTTATGTCGGCGGACACCGCTCTGGAAACACCATATATTTT
abundance: once
d_gene: .
j_gene: TRBJ1-3
v_gene: TRBV19

CDR3aa: CASSLAAREGGELFF
CDR3nt: TGCGCCAGCAGCTTGGCCGCCAGGGAGGGCGGGGAGCTGTTTTTT
abundance: once
d_gene: TRBD2
j_gene: TRBJ2-2
v_gene: TRBV5-1

CDR3aa: CASSLKGRVREKLFF
CDR3nt: TGTGCCAGCAGTTTAAAAGGGAGGGTTCGGGAAAAACTGTTTTTT
abundance: .
d_gene: .
j_gene: TRBJ1-4
v_gene: TRBV27

CDR3aa: CASSEPAEDTQYF
CDR3nt: TGCGCCAGCAGCGAACCCGCGGAAGATACGCAGTATTTT
abundance: .
d_gene: .
j_gene: TRBJ2-3
v_gene: TRBV5-1

CDR3aa: CASSLDWGEETQYF
CDR3nt: TGTGCCAGCAGCTTAGATTGGGGAGAAGAGACCCAGTACTTC
abundance: .
d_gene: .
j_gene: TRBJ2-5
v_gene: TRBV11-2

CDR3aa: CASSLGTGRQNEQYF
CDR3nt: TGCGCCAGCAGCTTGGGGACAGGCCGGCAGAACGAGCAGTACTTC
abundance: .
d_gene: TRBD1
j_gene: TRBJ2-7
v_gene: TRBV5-1

CDR3aa: CAISESSAEDTQYF
CDR3nt: TGTGCCATCAGTGAGTCGTCGGCCGAGGATACGCAGTATTTT
abundance: .
d_gene: .
j_gene: TRBJ2-3
v_gene: TRBV10-3

CDR3aa: CASSSSYPLAGGTDTQYF
CDR3nt: TGTGCCAGCAGCTCGTCATACCCACTAGCGGGAGGGACAGATACGCAGTATTTT
abundance: .
d_gene: TRBD2
j_gene: TRBJ2-3
v_gene: TRBV11-2

CDR3aa: CSAMLGIEAFF
CDR3nt: TGCAGTGCTATGTTAGGAATTGAAGCTTTCTTT
abundance: .
d_gene: .
j_gene: TRBJ1-1
v_gene: TRBV20-1

CDR3aa: CSGAGTQETQYF
CDR3nt: TGCAGCGGAGCCGGGACCCAAGAGACCCAGTACTTC
abundance: .
d_gene: .
j_gene: TRBJ2-5
v_gene: TRBV29-1

CDR3aa: CASSPGDRGSNQPQHF
CDR3nt: TGTGCCAGCAGTCCCGGGGACAGGGGATCCAATCAGCCCCAGCATTTT
abundance: .
d_gene: TRBD1
j_gene: TRBJ1-5
v_gene: TRBV27